The T cell receptor (beta chain) described here comes from a study of cytomegalovirus exposure and HLA in healthy donors. Whole-study results and caveats: Sequencing likely generated an artifact that appeared as a cluster of highly shared sequence variants. V- and J-gene trimming of TCR beta was linked (in a later analysis) to a missense DCLRE1C variant.

V was cut by 6 bases and J by 1 base, with 4 bases left in between. The CDR3 is 11 amino acids. CDR1 and CDR2 from the germline V gene are MGHDK and SYGVNS. Turning to this clone: Its specificity is unknown.

PCR primers comprised 60 Vbeta and 13 Jbeta primers. Sequencing used immunoSEQ multiplex PCR; TCRdb keeps in-frame clones, though not all of them. The table includes 160,000 or so clones, over 70% detected once. The V gene is TRBV25-1, the J gene TRBJ2-7; no clear D gene. The sequenced sample was PBMCs. This TCR derives from a young man in good health and CMV-seropositive. The chain's CDR3 is CASSQSYEQYF. In DNA form, the CDR3 reads TGTGCCAGCAGCCAGTCCTACGAGCAGTACTTC.